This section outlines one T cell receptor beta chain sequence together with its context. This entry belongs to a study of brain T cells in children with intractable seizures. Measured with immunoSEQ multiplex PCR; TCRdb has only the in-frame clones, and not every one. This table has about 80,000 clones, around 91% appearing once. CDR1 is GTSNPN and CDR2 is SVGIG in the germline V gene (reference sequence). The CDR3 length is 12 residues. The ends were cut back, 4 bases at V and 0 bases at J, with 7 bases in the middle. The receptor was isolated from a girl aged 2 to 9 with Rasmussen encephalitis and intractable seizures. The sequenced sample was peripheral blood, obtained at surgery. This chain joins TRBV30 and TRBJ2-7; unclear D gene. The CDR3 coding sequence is TGTGCCTGGACGGTGAGCTCCTACGAGCAGTACTTC. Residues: CAWTVSSYEQYF.